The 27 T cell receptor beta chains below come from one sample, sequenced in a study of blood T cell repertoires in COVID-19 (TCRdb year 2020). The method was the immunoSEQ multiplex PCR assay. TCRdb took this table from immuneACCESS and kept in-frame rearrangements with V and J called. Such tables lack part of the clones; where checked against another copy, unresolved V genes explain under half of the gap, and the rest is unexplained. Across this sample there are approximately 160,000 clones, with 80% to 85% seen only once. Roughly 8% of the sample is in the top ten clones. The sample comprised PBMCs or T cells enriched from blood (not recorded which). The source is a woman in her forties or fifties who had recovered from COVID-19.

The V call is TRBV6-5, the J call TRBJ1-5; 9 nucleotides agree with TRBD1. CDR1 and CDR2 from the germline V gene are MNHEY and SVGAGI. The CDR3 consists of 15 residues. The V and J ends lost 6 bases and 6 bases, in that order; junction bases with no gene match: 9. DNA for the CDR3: TGTGCCAGCAGGCCCGGCACAGGGGGCGGTCAGCCCCAGCATTTT. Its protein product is CASRPGTGGGQPQHF.

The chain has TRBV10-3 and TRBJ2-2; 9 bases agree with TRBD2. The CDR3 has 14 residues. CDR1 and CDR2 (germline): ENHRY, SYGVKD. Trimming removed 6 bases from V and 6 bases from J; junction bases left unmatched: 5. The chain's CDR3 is CAIRELAGAGELFF. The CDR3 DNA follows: TGTGCCATCAGAGAACTAGCGGGTGCCGGGGAGCTGTTTTTT.

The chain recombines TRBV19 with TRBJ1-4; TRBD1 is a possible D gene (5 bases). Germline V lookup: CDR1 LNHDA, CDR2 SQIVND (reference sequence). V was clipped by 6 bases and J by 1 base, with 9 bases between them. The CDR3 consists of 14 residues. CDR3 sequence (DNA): TGTGCCAGTAGGCAGGGAGGAACTAATGAAAAACTGTTTTTT. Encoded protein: CASRQGGTNEKLFF. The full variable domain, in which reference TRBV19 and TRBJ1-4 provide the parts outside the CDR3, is DGGITQSPKYLFRKEGQNVTLSCEQNLNHDAMYWYRQDPGQGLRLIYYSQIVNDFQKGDIAEGYSVSREKKESFPLTVTSAQKNPTAFYLCASRQGGTNEKLFFGSGTQLSVL.

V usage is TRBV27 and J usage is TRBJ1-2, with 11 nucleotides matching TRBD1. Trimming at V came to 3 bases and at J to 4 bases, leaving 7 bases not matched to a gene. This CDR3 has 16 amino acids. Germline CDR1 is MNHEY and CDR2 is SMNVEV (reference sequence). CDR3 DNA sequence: TGTGCCAGCAGTTTCGCCCGGGGACAGGGGGTCTATGGCTACACCTTC. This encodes CASSFARGQGVYGYTF.

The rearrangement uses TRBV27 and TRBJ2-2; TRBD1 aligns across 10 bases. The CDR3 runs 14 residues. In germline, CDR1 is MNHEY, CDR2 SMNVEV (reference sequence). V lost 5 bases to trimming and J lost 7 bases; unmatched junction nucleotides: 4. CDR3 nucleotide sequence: TGTGCCAGCAGTCGACAGGGGGCAGGCGGGGAGCTGTTTTTT. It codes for CASSRQGAGGELFF.

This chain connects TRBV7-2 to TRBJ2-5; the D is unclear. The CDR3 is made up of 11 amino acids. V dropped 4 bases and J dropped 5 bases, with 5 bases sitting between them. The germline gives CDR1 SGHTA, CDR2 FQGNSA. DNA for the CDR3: TGTGCCAGCAGCTCCGGGGAGACCCAGTACTTC. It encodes CASSSGETQYF. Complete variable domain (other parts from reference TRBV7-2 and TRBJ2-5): GAGVSQSPSNKVTEKGKDVELRCDPISGHTALYWYRQSLGQGLEFLIYFQGNSAPDKSGLPSDRFSAERTGGSVSTLTIQRTQQEDSAVYLCASSSGETQYFGPGTRLLVL.

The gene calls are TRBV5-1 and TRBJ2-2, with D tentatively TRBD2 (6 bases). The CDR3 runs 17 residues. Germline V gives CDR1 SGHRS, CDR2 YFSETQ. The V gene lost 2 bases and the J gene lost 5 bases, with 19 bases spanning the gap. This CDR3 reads CASSFSPVGAGTGELFF. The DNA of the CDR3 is TGCGCCAGCAGCTTTTCGCCGGTCGGGGCGGGGACCGGGGAGCTGTTTTTT.

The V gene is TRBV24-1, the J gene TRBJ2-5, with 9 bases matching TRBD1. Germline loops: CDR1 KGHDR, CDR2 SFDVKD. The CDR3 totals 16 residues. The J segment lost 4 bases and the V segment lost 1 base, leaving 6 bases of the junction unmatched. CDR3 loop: CATSDFGQGKGETQYF. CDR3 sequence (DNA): TGTGCCACCAGTGATTTCGGACAGGGGAAGGGAGAGACCCAGTACTTC.

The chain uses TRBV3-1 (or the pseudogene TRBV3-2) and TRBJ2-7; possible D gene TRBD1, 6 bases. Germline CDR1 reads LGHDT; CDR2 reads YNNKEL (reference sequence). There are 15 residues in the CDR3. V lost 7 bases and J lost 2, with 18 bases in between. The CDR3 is CASKGKGTRAYEQYF. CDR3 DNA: TGTGCCAGCAAGGGGAAAGGGACAAGAGCCTACGAGCAGTACTTC.

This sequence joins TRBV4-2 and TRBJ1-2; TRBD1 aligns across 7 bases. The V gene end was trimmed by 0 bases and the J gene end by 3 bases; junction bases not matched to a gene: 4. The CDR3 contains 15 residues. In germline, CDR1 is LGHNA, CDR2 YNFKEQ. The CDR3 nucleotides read TGTGCCAGCAGCCAAGATGCCGACAGGGACTATGGCTACACCTTC. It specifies CASSQDADRDYGYTF.

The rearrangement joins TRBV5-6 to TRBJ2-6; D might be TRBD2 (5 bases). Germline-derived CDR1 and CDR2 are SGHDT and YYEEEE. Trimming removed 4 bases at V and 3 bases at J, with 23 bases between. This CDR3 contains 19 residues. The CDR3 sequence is CASSEIAHHFLFGANVLTF. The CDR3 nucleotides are TGTGCCAGCAGCGAGATAGCGCACCATTTTCTTTTTGGGGCCAACGTCCTGACTTTC.

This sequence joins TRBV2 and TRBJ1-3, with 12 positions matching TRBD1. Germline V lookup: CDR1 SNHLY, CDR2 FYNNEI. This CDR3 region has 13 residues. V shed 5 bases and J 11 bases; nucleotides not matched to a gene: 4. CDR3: CASSSGTGGSIYF. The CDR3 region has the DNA TGTGCCAGCAGTTCCGGGACAGGGGGCTCCATATATTTT.

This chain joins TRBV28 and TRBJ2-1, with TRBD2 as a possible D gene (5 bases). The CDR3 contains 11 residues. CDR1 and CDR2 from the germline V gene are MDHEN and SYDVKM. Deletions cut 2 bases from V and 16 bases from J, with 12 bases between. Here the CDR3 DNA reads TGTGCCAGCAGTTTAGGCGGACTCCGATTCTTC. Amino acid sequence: CASSLGGLRFF.

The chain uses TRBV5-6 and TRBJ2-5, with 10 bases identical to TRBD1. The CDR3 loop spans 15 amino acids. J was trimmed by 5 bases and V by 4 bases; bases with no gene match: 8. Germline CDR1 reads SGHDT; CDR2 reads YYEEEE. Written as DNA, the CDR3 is TGTGCCAGCAGCCTCCCCCCGGGACAGGGGGAGACCCAGTACTTC. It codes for CASSLPPGQGETQYF.

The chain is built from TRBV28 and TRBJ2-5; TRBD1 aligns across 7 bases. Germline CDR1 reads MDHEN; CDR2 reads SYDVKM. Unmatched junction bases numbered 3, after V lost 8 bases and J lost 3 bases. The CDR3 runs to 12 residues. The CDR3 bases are TGTGCCAGCTCACAGGGGAAAGAGACCCAGTACTTC. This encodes CASSQGKETQYF.

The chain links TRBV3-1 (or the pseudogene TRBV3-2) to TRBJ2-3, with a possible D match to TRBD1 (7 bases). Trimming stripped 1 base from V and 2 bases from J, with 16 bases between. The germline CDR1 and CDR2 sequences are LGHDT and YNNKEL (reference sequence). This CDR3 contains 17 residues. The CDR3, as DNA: TGTGCCAGCAGCCAAGCGAGACAGGGAGGTTCCACAGATACGCAGTATTTT. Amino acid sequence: CASSQARQGGSTDTQYF.

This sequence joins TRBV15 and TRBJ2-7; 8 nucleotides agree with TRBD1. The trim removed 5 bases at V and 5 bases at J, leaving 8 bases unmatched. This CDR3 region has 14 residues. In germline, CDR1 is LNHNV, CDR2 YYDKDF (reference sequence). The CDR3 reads CATSVRTGPHEQYF. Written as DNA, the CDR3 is TGTGCCACCAGCGTTCGGACAGGGCCCCACGAGCAGTACTTC. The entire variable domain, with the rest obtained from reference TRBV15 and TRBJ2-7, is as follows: DAMVIQNPRYQVTQFGKPVTLSCSQTLNHNVMYWYQQKSSQAPKLLFHYYDKDFNNEADTPDNFQSRRPNTSFCFLDIRSPGLGDTAMYLCATSVRTGPHEQYFGPGTRLTVT.

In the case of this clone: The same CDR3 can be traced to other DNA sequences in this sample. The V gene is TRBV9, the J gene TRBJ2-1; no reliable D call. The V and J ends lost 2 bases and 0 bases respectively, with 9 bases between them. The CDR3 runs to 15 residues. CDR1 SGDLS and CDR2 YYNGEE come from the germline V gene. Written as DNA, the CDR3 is TGTGCCAGCAGCGTTTCAGGTGGCTCCTACAATGAGCAGTTCTTC. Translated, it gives CASSVSGGSYNEQFF.

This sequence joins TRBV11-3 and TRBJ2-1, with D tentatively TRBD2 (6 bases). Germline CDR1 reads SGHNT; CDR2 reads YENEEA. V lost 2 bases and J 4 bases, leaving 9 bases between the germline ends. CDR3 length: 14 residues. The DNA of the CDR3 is TGTGCCAGCAGCTTACCGGGGGTTTACAATGAGCAGTTCTTC. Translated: CASSLPGVYNEQFF.

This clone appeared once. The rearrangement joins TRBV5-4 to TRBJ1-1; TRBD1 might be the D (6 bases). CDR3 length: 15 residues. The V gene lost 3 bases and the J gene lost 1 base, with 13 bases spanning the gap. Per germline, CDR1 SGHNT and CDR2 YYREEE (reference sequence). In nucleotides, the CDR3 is TGTGCCAGCAGCTCTCAGGGGACACCGAACACTGAAGCTTTCTTT. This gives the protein CASSSQGTPNTEAFF.

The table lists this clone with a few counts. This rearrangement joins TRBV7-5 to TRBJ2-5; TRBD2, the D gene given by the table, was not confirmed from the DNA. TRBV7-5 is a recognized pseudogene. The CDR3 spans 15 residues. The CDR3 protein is CARSLTSGSKETQYF. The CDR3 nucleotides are TGTGCCAGAAGCTTGACTAGCGGGAGCAAAGAGACCCAGTACTTC.

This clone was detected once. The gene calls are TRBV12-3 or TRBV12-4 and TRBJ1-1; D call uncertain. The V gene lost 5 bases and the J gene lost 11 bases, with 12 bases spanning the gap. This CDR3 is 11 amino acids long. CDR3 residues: CASSLRNLAFF. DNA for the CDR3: TGTGCCAGCAGTCTCAGGAATTTGGCTTTCTTT.

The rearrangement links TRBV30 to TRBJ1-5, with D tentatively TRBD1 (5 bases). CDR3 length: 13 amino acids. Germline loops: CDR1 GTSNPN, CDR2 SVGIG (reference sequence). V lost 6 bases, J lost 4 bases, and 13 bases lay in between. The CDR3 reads CACADTRNQPQHF. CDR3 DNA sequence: TGTGCCTGCGCGGACACGAGGAATCAGCCCCAGCATTTT. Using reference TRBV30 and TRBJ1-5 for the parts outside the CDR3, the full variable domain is SQTIHQWPATLVQPVGSPLSLECTVEGTSNPNLYWYRQAAGRGLQLLFYSVGIGQISSEVPQNLSASRPQDRQFILSSKKLLLSDSGFYLCACADTRNQPQHFGDGTRLSIL.

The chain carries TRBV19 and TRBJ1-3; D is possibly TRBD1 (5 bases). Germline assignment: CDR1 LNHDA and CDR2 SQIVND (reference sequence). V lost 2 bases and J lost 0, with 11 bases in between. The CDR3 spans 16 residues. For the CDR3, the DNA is TGTGCCAGTAGTATACCCGGGGGACCCTCTGGAAACACCATATATTTT. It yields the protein CASSIPGGPSGNTIYF.

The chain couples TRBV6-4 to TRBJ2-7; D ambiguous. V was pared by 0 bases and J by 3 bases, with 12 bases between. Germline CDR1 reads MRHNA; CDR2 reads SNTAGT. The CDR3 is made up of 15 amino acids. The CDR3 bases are TGTGCCAGCAGTGACTCGAAAGTCCCCTACTACGAGCAGTACTTC. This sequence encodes CASSDSKVPYYEQYF.

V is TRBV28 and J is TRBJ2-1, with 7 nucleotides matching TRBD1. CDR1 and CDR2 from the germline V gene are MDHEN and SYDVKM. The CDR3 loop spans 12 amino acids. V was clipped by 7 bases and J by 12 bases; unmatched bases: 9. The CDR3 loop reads CASTPGQWGQFF. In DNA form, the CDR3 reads TGTGCCAGCACCCCGGGACAGTGGGGGCAGTTCTTC.

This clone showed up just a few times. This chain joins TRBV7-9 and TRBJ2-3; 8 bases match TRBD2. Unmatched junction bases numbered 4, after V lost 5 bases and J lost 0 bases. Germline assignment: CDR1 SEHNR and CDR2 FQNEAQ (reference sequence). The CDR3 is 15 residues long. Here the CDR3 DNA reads TGTGCCAGCAGCCGTTCTAGCGGGAGCACAGATACGCAGTATTTT. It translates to CASSRSSGSTDTQYF.